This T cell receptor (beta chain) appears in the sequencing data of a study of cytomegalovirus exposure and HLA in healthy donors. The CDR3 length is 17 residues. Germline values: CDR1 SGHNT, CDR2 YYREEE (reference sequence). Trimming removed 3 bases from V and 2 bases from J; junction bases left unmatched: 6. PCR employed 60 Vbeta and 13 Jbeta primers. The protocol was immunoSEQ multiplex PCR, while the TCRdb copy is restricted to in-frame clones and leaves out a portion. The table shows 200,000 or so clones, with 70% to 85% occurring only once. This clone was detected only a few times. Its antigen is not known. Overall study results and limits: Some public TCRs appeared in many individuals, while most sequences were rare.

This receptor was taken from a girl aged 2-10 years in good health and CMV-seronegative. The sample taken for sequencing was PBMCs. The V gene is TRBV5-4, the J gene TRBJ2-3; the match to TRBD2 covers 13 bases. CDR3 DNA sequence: TGTGCCAGCAGCTCAGGGACTAGCGGGAAGTTCACAGATACGCAGTATTTT. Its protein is CASSSGTSGKFTDTQYF.